This TCR beta chain was recorded in a study of blood T cell repertoires in COVID-19. Study information: PBMCs, B-cell-depleted T cells, or T cells provided the cDNA or gDNA that made up the material.

V was clipped by 4 bases and J by 6 bases, with 11 bases between them. Germline V gene data show CDR1 as SNHLY and CDR2 as FYNNEI. The CDR3 is made up of 13 amino acids. Clones were read by immunoSEQ multiplex PCR, and TCRdb kept only the in-frame ones, dropping some. This sample yields over 100,000 clones, of which roughly 92% are seen a single time; around 2% belongs to the top ten. The sequence was collected from a woman aged 45-65 years with COVID-19, enrolled during active disease. This chain uses TRBV2 with TRBJ2-3, with D maybe TRBD1 (6 bases). Sequencing was carried out using peripheral blood. The CDR3 sequence is CASSAQGFDTQYF. The CDR3 bases are TGTGCCAGCAGTGCACAGGGTTTTGATACGCAGTATTTT.